This is a list of T cell receptor beta chains from one sample in a study of blood T cell repertoires in COVID-19. The data were produced by immunoSEQ multiplex PCR, yet TCRdb's version contains in-frame clones alone and is incomplete. The table has 180,000 or so clones, about four fifths seen once. Sequencing used peripheral blood. The receptors were gathered from a woman aged 40 to 55 with COVID-19, enrolled during active disease. CDR3s include the opening cysteine and the closing phenylalanine or tryptophan. The D gene is left open where the match is weak. Rows may omit the clone size; those that give it use once, few, many or a size class.

clone size	V gene	D gene	J gene	CDR3 DNA	CDR3 protein
.	TRBV15	.	TRBJ1-2	TGTGCCACCAGCAGAGAGGGCAGTGGGAACTATGGCTACACCTTC	CATSREGSGNYGYTF
.	TRBV2	.	TRBJ2-1	TGTGCCAGCAGTGAAGGGCTCAATGAGCAGTTCTTC	CASSEGLNEQFF
.	TRBV7-3	.	TRBJ2-1	TGTGCCAGCAGCTTAACGCCTACCTTATACAATGAGCAGTTCTTC	CASSLTPTLYNEQFF
.	TRBV28	TRBD1	TRBJ1-1	TGTGCCAGCAGGGGACAGGGGAGGACTGAAGCTTTCTTT	CASRGQGRTEAFF
.	TRBV11-3	.	TRBJ2-1	TGTGCCAGCAGCTTAATCGGGAGATATGATGAGCAGTTCTTC	CASSLIGRYDEQFF
.	TRBV7-2	.	TRBJ1-1	TGTGCCAGCAGACAAACGACTGGCGGAGTGGTTTTAGCTTTCTTT	CASRQTTGGVVLAFF
.	TRBV7-8	TRBD2	TRBJ2-1	TGTGCCAGCAGCCTAGCGGGGAGCTCCTACAATGAGCAGTTCTTC	CASSLAGSSYNEQFF
.	TRBV28	.	TRBJ1-4	TGTGCCAGCAGTTTCTCAGCAACTAATGAAAAACTGTTTTTT	CASSFSATNEKLFF
.	TRBV11-2	TRBD1	TRBJ2-7	TGTGCCAGCAGCTTCCGGGACAGACCCTACGAGCAGTACTTC	CASSFRDRPYEQYF
.	TRBV15	.	TRBJ2-6	TGTGCCACCAGTTCCCCAGGGGTGGGTGGGGCCAACGTCCTGACTTTC	CATSSPGVGGANVLTF
once	TRBV6-4	TRBD2	TRBJ2-5	TGTGCCAGCAGTGTTGTAGCGGGGGGGCTGGAGACCCAGTACTTC	CASSVVAGGLETQYF
.	TRBV15	.	TRBJ2-1	TGTGCCACCAGCGAGGGCCCTTCCTACAATGAGCAGTTCTTC	CATSEGPSYNEQFF
.	TRBV27	TRBD2	TRBJ2-1	TGTGCCAGCAGTCCTAGGGCTAGCGGATCCTCCTACAATGAGCAGTTCTTC	CASSPRASGSSYNEQFF
.	TRBV6-2/TRBV6-3	TRBD1	TRBJ1-5	TGTGCCAGCAGTGGGACAGGGAGTAAGCCCCAGCATTTT	CASSGTGSKPQHF
once	TRBV21-1	.	TRBJ1-5	TGTGCCAGCAGCAAAGCTGGGACAGGGGGCCATCAGCCCCAGCATTTT	CASSKAGTGGHQPQHF
.	TRBV29-1	TRBD1	TRBJ2-1	TGCAGCGGGGACAGGGGGAATGAGCAGTTCTTC	CSGDRGNEQFF
.	TRBV19	TRBD1	TRBJ1-2	TGTGCCAGTACCCCCGGGACAGGGTATGGCTACACCTTC	CASTPGTGYGYTF
.	TRBV3-1/TRBV3-2	.	TRBJ1-1	TGTGCCAGCAGCCAAGGGTGGGTTCGGGGAGGTACTGAAGCTTTCTTT	CASSQGWVRGGTEAFF
.	TRBV19	TRBD2	TRBJ2-3	TGTGCCAGTAGGTCCCGGGGGGGAACGGGTACGCAGTATTTT	CASRSRGGTGTQYF
once	TRBV18	TRBD2	TRBJ2-1	TGTGCCAGCTCACCCTTAACTAGCGGGGAATACAATGAGCAGTTCTTC	CASSPLTSGEYNEQFF
.	TRBV28	.	TRBJ2-5	TGTGCCAGCAGAGACTCTCTAGGCAACCAAGAGACCCAGTACTTC	CASRDSLGNQETQYF
.	TRBV7-9	TRBD1	TRBJ2-1	TGTGCCAGCAGCTTATTAGGGGGCGGCGGCTCCTACAATGAGCAGTTCTTC	CASSLLGGGGSYNEQFF
.	TRBV10-3	.	TRBJ1-1	TGTGCCATCAGCGGGGAGGGGACGGTGAACACTGAAGCTTTCTTT	CAISGEGTVNTEAFF
.	TRBV30	TRBD2	TRBJ2-3	TGTGCCTGCCAAGCGGAGAGCGGGAGGGCCAGGTTCTCAGATACGCAGTATTTT	CACQAESGRARFSDTQYF
.	TRBV7-3	.	TRBJ1-1	TGTGCCAGCAGCTTACAGGAGAACACTGAAGCTTTCTTT	CASSLQENTEAFF
few	TRBV10-2	TRBD1	TRBJ1-1	TGCGCCGTCCTAACAGGGGGCACTGAAGCTTTCTTT	CAVLTGGTEAFF
.	TRBV5-1	TRBD2	TRBJ2-7	TGCGCCACGGCAGAGACTAGCGGCTCCTACGAGCAGTACTTC	CATAETSGSYEQYF
.	TRBV6-5	TRBD1	TRBJ1-6	TGTGCCAGCGGGGACAGGGATAATTCACCCCTCCACTTT	CASGDRDNSPLHF
once	TRBV3-1/TRBV3-2	.	TRBJ2-2	TGTGCCAGCAGCCAAGAACGGACTGCGAACACCGGGGAGCTGTTTTTT	CASSQERTANTGELFF
.	TRBV29-1	.	TRBJ1-2	TGCAGCGTTGAAGGGGAAGGGGTTTATTTGAATGGCTACACCTTC	CSVEGEGVYLNGYTF
.	TRBV29-1	TRBD1	TRBJ2-1	TGCAGCGCTGAGACAGGGGGGTCTTACAATGAGCAGTTCTTC	CSAETGGSYNEQFF
.	TRBV18	.	TRBJ1-1	TGTGCCAGCTCACCGTTATTTCAGGGGAGAAACACTGAAGCTTTCTTT	CASSPLFQGRNTEAFF
.	TRBV12-3/TRBV12-4	TRBD1	TRBJ2-7	TGTGCCAGCAGCCCCGACAGGGTGGGACAGTACTTC	CASSPDRVGQYF
.	TRBV18	TRBD2	TRBJ2-7	TGTGCCAGCTCACGATCAGCGGGAGCAGTTCCGTTCGAGCAGTACTTC	CASSRSAGAVPFEQYF
.	TRBV20-1	.	TRBJ2-3	TGCAGTGCTAGAGGCGACAGTACTATATATTTT	CSARGDSTIYF
.	TRBV12-5	.	TRBJ1-1	TGTGCTAGTGGTTTTTCGGGGTCTGGGTCGAACACTGAAGCTTTCTTT	CASGFSGSGSNTEAFF
.	TRBV6-5	.	TRBJ2-1	TGTGCCAGCAGTTTCGACTTATCCTACAATGAGCAGTTCTTC	CASSFDLSYNEQFF
.	TRBV11-3	.	TRBJ2-1	TGTGCCAGCAGCTTAGATCGGAATGAGCAGTTCTTC	CASSLDRNEQFF
.	TRBV19	.	TRBJ1-1	TGTGCCAGTAGCCGGACAGTGAACACTGAAGCTTTCTTT	CASSRTVNTEAFF
.	TRBV5-5	.	TRBJ1-4	TGTGCCAGCAGCTTGGGCCCCGAAGGGGGTAGGGGTGAAAAACTGTTTTTT	CASSLGPEGGRGEKLFF
.	TRBV6-2/TRBV6-3	.	TRBJ1-3	TGTGCCAGCAGTTCGACAGGAATTGGCACCATATATTTT	CASSSTGIGTIYF
.	TRBV27	TRBD1	TRBJ1-1	TGTGCCAGCAGTTCCGGGACAGGGTTTTATACTGAAGCTTTCTTT	CASSSGTGFYTEAFF
.	TRBV6-1	TRBD1	TRBJ1-6	TGTGCCAGCAGTGAATCGGAGGAGTGGACAGGCGTCTCACCCCTCCACTTT	CASSESEEWTGVSPLHF
.	TRBV3-1/TRBV3-2	TRBD1	TRBJ2-5	TGTGCCAGCAGCAACCGGGACAGGGGTGAGGAGACCCAGTACTTC	CASSNRDRGEETQYF
.	TRBV6-2/TRBV6-3	.	TRBJ2-5	TGTGCCAGCAGTTACGGTCTAGCGCGGATCGGGGAGACCCAGTACTTC	CASSYGLARIGETQYF
.	TRBV7-2	.	TRBJ1-2	TGTGCCAGCAGCTTATCATACCGGGTGACAGCTAACTATGGCTACACCTTC	CASSLSYRVTANYGYTF
.	TRBV6-4	.	TRBJ2-2	TGTGCCAGCAAACAGGGTTTCAACACCGGGGAGCTGTTTTTT	CASKQGFNTGELFF
once	TRBV18	.	TRBJ2-4	TGTGCCAGCTCACCGGTGACTTCCGCCAAAAACATTCAGTACTTC	CASSPVTSAKNIQYF
.	TRBV19	TRBD1	TRBJ1-1	TGTGCCAGTAGTAAGGGGACGACAGGGCCGTACACTGAAGCTTTCTTT	CASSKGTTGPYTEAFF